The 11 T cell receptor beta chains below were found in one sample sequenced in a study of cytomegalovirus exposure and HLA in healthy donors. The PCR was carried out with 60 Vbeta primers and 13 Jbeta primers. Profiling relied on immunoSEQ multiplex PCR, and the TCRdb table lists in-frame clones only, not all of them. The table lists some 100,000 clones, 77% of them singletons. Sequenced input: PBMCs. Source of these receptors: a middle-aged man in good health and CMV-seropositive.

A word on this clone: At one end the junction does not follow the germline gene, possibly because of a read error. The J gene is TRBJ2-6, the V gene TRBV28; TRBD1 matches 8 bases. CDR1 and CDR2 from the germline V gene are MDHEN and SYDVKM. The CDR3 totals 17 residues. CDR3 amino acids: CASSPWTGSSGANGLTF. The CDR3 DNA reads TGTGCCAGCAGTCCGTGGACAGGGTCCTCTGGGGCCAACGGCCTGACTTTC.

The chain joins TRBV11-2 to TRBJ1-1; TRBD1 agrees at 8 bases. Germline V gene sequence: CDR1 SGHAT, CDR2 FQNNGV. The CDR3 sequence is 14 residues long. J lost 6 bases, V lost 5 bases, and 8 bases had no gene match. The CDR3 here is CASSTPRRGPEAFF. For the CDR3, the DNA is TGTGCCAGCAGCACTCCACGCAGGGGGCCTGAAGCTTTCTTT. Full variable domain (remainder filled in from reference TRBV11-2 and TRBJ1-1): EAGVAQSPRYKIIEKRQSVAFWCNPISGHATLYWYQQILGQGPKLLIQFQNNGVVDDSQLPKDRFSAERLKGVDSTLKIQPAKLEDSAVYLCASSTPRRGPEAFFGQGTRLTVV.

V gene TRBV5-1 combines with J gene TRBJ2-5, with D maybe TRBD2 (5 bases). V gave up 5 bases and J gave up 3 bases, with 5 bases separating them. Germline lookup yields CDR1 SGHRS and CDR2 YFSETQ. This CDR3 comprises 11 residues. The CDR3 spells CASRGEETQYF. CDR3 DNA: TGCGCCAGCAGGGGAGAAGAGACCCAGTACTTC. The whole variable domain, remainder taken from reference TRBV5-1 and TRBJ2-5, is KAGVTQTPRYLIKTRGQQVTLSCSPISGHRSVSWYQQTPGQGLQFLFEYFSETQRNKGNFPGRFSGRQFSNSRSEMNVSTLELGDSALYLCASRGEETQYFGPGTRLLVL.

In regard to this clone: Other DNA variants within this sample encode the same CDR3. The chain joins TRBV5-1 to TRBJ2-2, with TRBD1 matching over 7 bases. Germline trimming cut 2 bases from V and 2 bases from J; bases unmatched to any gene: 0. Germline CDR1 reads SGHRS; CDR2 reads YFSETQ. This CDR3 is built from 14 residues. The CDR3 region is CASSLGGNTGELFF. In nucleotides, the CDR3 is TGCGCCAGCAGCTTAGGGGGCAACACCGGGGAGCTGTTTTTT.

The gene calls are TRBV25-1 and TRBJ2-7; TRBD1 matches at 9 bases. The CDR3 runs to 16 residues. Per germline, CDR1 MGHDK and CDR2 SYGVNS. With 0 bases clipped from V and 5 bases from J, the junction kept 8 bases outside the gene matches. Here the CDR3 reads CASSEYDGQGYHEQYF. CDR3 sequence (DNA): TGTGCCAGCAGTGAATATGATGGACAGGGGTACCACGAGCAGTACTTC.

The chain is built from TRBV7-2 and TRBJ2-2; D is perhaps TRBD1 (5 bases). Trimming shortened V by 5 bases and J by 7 bases, and 17 bases separated the two germline ends. Germline CDR1 is SGHTA and CDR2 is FQGNSA. The CDR3 runs 15 residues. The chain's CDR3 is CASSPDRVGRGELFF. The CDR3 nucleotides are TGTGCCAGCAGCCCAGACAGAGTGGGTCGCGGGGAGCTGTTTTTT.

The CDR3 loop is CSVDSWTGDYEQFF. CDR3 bases: TGCAGCGTTGACAGCTGGACAGGGGACTATGAGCAGTTCTTC. The J gene is TRBJ2-1, the V gene TRBV29-1, with 9 bases lining up with TRBD1. There are 14 residues in the CDR3. Trimming removed 3 bases from V and 8 bases from J; junction bases left unmatched: 8. The V gene's germline CDR1 is SQVTM and CDR2 ANQGSEA.

The V call is TRBV10-3, the J call TRBJ1-1; 8 nucleotides align to TRBD1. This CDR3 is 13 amino acids long. The V gene's germline CDR1 is ENHRY and CDR2 SYGVKD. V was clipped by 7 bases and J by 4 bases; unmatched bases: 5. In nucleotides, the CDR3 is TGTGCCATCACGACAGGGGTTTCCACTGAAGCTTTCTTT. Its protein is CAITTGVSTEAFF.

The V and J genes are TRBV29-1 and TRBJ1-2; D is uncertain. Germline V gene sequence: CDR1 SQVTM, CDR2 ANQGSEA. The V end lost 7 bases, the J end lost 0 bases, and 9 bases lay between the germline ends. The CDR3 consists of 12 residues. CDR3 protein: CSAQRTNYGYTF. In DNA form, the CDR3 reads TGCAGCGCTCAGCGGACTAACTATGGCTACACCTTC.

V is TRBV2 and J is TRBJ2-3; the D gene is possibly TRBD2 (6 bases). CDR1 is SNHLY and CDR2 is FYNNEI in the germline V gene. There are 18 residues in the CDR3. V gave up 1 base and J gave up 2 bases, with 19 bases separating them. The CDR3 protein is CASSEGEARSVPTDTQYF. DNA of the CDR3: TGTGCCAGCAGTGAAGGGGAGGCTCGTAGCGTCCCCACAGATACGCAGTATTTT.

V and J are TRBV30 and TRBJ1-5; tentatively, D is TRBD1 (5 bases). The germline gives CDR1 GTSNPN, CDR2 SVGIG (reference sequence). The CDR3 is 14 amino acids. V was shortened by 1 base and J by 5 bases, with 12 bases between the two germline ends. CDR3 region: CAWSEGQTYQPQHF. CDR3 sequence (DNA): TGTGCCTGGAGTGAGGGGCAGACGTATCAGCCCCAGCATTTT.